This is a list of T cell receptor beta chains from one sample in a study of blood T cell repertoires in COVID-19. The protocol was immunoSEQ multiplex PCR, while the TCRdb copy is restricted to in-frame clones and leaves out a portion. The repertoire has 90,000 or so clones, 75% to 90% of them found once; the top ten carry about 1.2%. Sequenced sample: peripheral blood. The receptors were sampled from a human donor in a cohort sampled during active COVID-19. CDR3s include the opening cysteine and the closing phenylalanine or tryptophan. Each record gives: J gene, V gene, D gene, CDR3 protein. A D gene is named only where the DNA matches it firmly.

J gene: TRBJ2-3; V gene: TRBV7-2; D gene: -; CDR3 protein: CASSAMSSGSFTDTQYF
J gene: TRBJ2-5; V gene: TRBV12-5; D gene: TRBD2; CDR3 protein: CASASSGEETQYF
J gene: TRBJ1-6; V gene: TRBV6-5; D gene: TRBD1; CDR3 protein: CASSFRTTGGGSPLHF
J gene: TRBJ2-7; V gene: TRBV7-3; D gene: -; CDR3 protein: CASSPGSGWEQYF
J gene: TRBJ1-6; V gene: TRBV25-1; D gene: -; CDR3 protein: CASSEFTGSSKSPLHF
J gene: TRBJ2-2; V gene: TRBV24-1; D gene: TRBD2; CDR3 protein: CATSPTSGRPDTGELFF
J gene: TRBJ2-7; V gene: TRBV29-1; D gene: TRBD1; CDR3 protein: CSVEDPDRDYEQYF
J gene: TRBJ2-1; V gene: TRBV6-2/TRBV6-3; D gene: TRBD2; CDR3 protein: CASSSWTSEGNEQFF
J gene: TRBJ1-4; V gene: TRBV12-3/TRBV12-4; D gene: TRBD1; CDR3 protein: CASSWDREGKLFF
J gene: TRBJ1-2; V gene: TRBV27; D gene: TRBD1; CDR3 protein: CASSFRPRTGPYGYTF
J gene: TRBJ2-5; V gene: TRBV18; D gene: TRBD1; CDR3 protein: CASSPGTGILGTETQYF
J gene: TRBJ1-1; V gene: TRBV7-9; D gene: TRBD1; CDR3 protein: CASSLARTGNTEAFF
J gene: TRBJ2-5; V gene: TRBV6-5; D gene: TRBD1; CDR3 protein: CASSPGTAQETQYF
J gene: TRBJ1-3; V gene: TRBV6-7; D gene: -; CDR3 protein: CASSAPMAGRPLSGNTIYF
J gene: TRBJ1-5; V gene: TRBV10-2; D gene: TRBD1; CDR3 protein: CASSESSLGQGSQPQHF
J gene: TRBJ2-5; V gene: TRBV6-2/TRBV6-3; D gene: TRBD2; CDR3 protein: CASSRGGASETQYF
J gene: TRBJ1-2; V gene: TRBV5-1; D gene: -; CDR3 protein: CASSLVQANVGYTF
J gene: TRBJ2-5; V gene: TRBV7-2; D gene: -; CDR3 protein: CASSLGLGRKTQYF
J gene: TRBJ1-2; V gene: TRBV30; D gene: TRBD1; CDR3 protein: CAWSSQGYGYTF
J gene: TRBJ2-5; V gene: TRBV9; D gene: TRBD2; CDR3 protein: CASSVGAGAETQYF
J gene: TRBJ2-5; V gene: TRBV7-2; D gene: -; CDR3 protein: CASSLETQYF
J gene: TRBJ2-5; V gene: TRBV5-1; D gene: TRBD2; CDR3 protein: CASSLSLLAGEGETQYF
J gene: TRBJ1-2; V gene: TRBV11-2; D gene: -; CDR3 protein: CASSFRVGWNYGYTF
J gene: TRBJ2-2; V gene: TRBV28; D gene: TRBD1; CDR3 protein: CASSSLQGTGELFF
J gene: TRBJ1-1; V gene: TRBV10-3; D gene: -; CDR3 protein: CAISAETGKTNTEAFF
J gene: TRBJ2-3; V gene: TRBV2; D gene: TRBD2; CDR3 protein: CASSAGEDTQYF
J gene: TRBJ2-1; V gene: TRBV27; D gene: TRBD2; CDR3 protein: CASSSGLAGGNEQFF
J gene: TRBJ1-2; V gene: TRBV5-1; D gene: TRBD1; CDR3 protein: CASSLGNVQGGSLYGYTF
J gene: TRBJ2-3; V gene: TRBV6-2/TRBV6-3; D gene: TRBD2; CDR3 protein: CASSYSRLAGYNTDTQYF
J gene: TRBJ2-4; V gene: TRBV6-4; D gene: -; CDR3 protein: CASSDSKGEAKNIQYF
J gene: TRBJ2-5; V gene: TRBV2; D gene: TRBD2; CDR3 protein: CASGPSSGREETQYF
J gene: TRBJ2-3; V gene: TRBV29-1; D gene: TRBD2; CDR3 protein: CSVDRNGRVTDTQYF
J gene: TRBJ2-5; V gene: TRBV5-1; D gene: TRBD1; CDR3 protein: CASSFPTGEDETQYF
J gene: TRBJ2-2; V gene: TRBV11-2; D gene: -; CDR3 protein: CASSRIRGNTGELFF
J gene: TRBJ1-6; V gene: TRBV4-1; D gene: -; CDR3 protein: CASSQDQDSNSPLHF
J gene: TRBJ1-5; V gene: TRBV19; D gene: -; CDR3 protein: CASSPAASLGNQPQHF
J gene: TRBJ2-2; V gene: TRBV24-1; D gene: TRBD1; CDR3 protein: CATSDRGDTGELFF
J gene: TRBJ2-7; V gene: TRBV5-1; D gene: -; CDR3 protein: CASSLDRTSSYEQYF
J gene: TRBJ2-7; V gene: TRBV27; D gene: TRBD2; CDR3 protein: CASSLSAAGRSYEQYF
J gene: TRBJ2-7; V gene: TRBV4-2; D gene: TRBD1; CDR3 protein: CASSQPGTGDAYEQYF
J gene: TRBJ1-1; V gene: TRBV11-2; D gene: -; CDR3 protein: CASSLVGSGGIRNTEAFF
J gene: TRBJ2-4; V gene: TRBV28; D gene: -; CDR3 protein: CASSSSLGGIAKNIQYF
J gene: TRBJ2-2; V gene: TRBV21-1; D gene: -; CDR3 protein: CASSKALQGCGELFF
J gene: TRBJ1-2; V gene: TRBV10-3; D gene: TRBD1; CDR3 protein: CAITGQVEDGYTF
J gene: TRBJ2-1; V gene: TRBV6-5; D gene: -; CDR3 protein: CASTRLERDNEQFF
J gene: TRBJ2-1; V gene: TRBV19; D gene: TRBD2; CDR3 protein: CASSIRLAENNEQFF
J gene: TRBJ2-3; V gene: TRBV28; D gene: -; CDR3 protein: CASSSTRDTQYF
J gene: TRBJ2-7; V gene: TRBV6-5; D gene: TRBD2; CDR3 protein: CASARGGSHEQYF
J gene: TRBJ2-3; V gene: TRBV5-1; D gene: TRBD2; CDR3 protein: CASSIWTSSTDTQYF
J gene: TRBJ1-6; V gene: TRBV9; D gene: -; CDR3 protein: CASSARGGSDNSPLHF